These T cell receptor beta chains were read from a single sample in a study of cytomegalovirus exposure and HLA in healthy donors. Sequenced by immunoSEQ multiplex PCR; TCRdb stores in-frame clones only, minus some. The sample gives about 100,000 clones, roughly 9.1% of which show up once; around 5.9% is in the top ten. The material sequenced was PBMCs. Receptor source: a man between 40 and 49 years old in good health and CMV-seropositive. The CDR3 runs from the conserved cysteine through the conserved F or W. A D gene is named only where the DNA matches it firmly. Some rows have no size entry. The others give once, few or many, or a class for an expanded clone.

15,TRBD2,TRBV4-2,.,TRBJ2-7,CASSQGGTSAYEQYF,TGTGCCAGCAGCCAAGGTGGGACTAGCGCCTACGAGCAGTACTTC
17,TRBD2,TRBV12-5,few,TRBJ2-1,CASGLRLAGAHYNEQFF,TGTGCTAGTGGCCTCAGACTAGCGGGAGCCCACTACAATGAGCAGTTCTTC
14,.,TRBV27,few,TRBJ1-5,CASSLRGSNQPQHF,TGTGCCAGCAGTTTGCGGGGTAGCAATCAGCCCCAGCATTTT
18,TRBD2,TRBV13,.,TRBJ2-3,CASSLEGLAQAGTDTQYF,TGTGCCAGCAGCTTAGAGGGACTAGCCCAGGCCGGCACAGATACGCAGTATTTT
12,.,TRBV21-1,.,TRBJ2-1,CASSIDGHEQFF,TGTGCCAGCAGCATTGATGGGCATGAGCAGTTCTTC
15,.,TRBV5-1,few,TRBJ1-1,CASSLEREPYTEAFF,TGCGCCAGCAGCTTGGAGAGGGAACCCTACACTGAAGCTTTCTTT
12,.,TRBV28,few,TRBJ2-7,CASSFSVYEQYF,TGTGCCAGCAGTTTCTCTGTCTACGAGCAGTACTTC
15,TRBD2,TRBV6-6,.,TRBJ2-2,CASSPSGSDTGELFF,TGTGCCAGCAGCCCTAGCGGGAGTGACACCGGGGAGCTGTTTTTT
14,.,TRBV15,.,TRBJ2-3,CATSRDQGTDTQYF,TGTGCCACCAGCAGAGATCAGGGCACAGATACGCAGTATTTT
15,TRBD2,TRBV4-1,.,TRBJ2-7,CASSGTSGPSYEQYF,TGCGCCTCCTCCGGGACTAGCGGTCCATCCTACGAGCAGTACTTC
16,TRBD1,TRBV7-9,.,TRBJ1-1,CASSLTGVTSGTEAFF,TGTGCCAGCAGCTTGACAGGGGTCACGTCGGGTACTGAAGCTTTCTTT
15,.,TRBV9,few,TRBJ2-4,CASSVEWEGGNIQYF,TGTGCCAGCAGCGTAGAGTGGGAGGGGGGGAACATTCAGTACTTC
15,TRBD2,TRBV7-3,.,TRBJ2-1,CASTVLAGGGNEQFF,TGTGCCAGCACCGTACTAGCGGGAGGGGGGAATGAGCAGTTCTTC
12,.,TRBV15,few,TRBJ1-4,CATSRDGEKLFF,TGTGCCACCAGCAGAGACGGTGAAAAACTGTTTTTT
17,TRBD2,TRBV10-3,few,TRBJ2-7,CASSGPEWGTNSYEQYF,TGTGCCAGCAGTGGGCCAGAGTGGGGGACTAACTCCTACGAGCAGTACTTC
12,TRBD1,TRBV6-1,few,TRBJ1-2,CASRIDRGGYTF,TGTGCCAGCAGGATCGACAGGGGGGGCTACACCTTC
15,.,TRBV5-4,.,TRBJ1-1,CASSLAQGLGTEAFF,TGTGCCAGCAGCTTGGCGCAGGGGCTGGGCACTGAAGCTTTCTTT
13,.,TRBV18,.,TRBJ2-7,CASSPGDRREQYF,TGTGCCAGCTCACCGGGAGACAGGCGGGAGCAGTACTTC
15,TRBD1,TRBV27,.,TRBJ2-1,CASSSRTGAYNEQFF,TGTGCCAGCAGTTCGAGGACAGGGGCTTACAATGAGCAGTTCTTC
15,TRBD1,TRBV19,.,TRBJ2-2,CASSIGDRSFGELFF,TGTGCCAGTAGTATCGGGGACAGGAGCTTCGGGGAGCTGTTTTTT
15,.,TRBV2,few,TRBJ1-5,CASMSGDASNQPQHF,TGTGCCAGCATGTCGGGGGATGCCAGCAATCAGCCCCAGCATTTT